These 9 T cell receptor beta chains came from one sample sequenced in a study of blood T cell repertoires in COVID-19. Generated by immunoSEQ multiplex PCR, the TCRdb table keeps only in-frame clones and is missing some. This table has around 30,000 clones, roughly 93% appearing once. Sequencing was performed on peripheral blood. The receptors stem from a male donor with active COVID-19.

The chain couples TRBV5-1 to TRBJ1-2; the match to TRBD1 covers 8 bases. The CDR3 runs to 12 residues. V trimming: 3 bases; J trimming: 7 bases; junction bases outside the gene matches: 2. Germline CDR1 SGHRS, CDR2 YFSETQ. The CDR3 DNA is TGCGCCAGCAGCTCCACAGGGGGTGGCTACACCTTC. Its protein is CASSSTGGGYTF.

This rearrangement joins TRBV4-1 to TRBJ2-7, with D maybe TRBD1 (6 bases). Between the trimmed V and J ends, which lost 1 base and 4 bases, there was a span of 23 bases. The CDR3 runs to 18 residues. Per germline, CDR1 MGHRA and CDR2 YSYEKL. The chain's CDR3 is CASSQVISGQTGKYEQYF. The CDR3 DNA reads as TGCGCCAGCAGCCAAGTAATTTCTGGTCAGACAGGCAAGTACGAGCAGTACTTC.

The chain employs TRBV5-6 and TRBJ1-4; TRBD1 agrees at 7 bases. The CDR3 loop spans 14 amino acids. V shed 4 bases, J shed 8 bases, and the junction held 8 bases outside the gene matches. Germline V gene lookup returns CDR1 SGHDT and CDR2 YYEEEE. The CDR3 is CASSLRTGNEKLFF. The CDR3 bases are TGTGCCAGCAGCCTTCGGACAGGAAACGAAAAACTGTTTTTT.

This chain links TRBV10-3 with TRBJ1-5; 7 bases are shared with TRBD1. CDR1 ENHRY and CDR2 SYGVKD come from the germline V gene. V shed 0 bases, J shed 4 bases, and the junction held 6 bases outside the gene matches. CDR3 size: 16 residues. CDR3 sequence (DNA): TGTGCCATCAGTGAGTCGACAGGGCTGACAAATCAGCCCCAGCATTTT. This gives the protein CAISESTGLTNQPQHF.

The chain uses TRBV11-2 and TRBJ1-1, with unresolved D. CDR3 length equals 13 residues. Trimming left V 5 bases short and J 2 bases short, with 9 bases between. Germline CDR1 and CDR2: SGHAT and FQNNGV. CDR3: CASSLRSNTEAFF. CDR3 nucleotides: TGTGCCAGCAGCCTCCGTTCCAACACTGAAGCTTTCTTT.

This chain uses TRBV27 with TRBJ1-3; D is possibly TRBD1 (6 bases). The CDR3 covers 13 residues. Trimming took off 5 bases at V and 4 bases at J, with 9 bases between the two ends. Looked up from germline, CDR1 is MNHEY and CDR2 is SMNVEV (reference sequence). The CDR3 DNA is TGTGCCAGCAGTCTACAGGGAGGAAACACCATATATTTT. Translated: CASSLQGGNTIYF.

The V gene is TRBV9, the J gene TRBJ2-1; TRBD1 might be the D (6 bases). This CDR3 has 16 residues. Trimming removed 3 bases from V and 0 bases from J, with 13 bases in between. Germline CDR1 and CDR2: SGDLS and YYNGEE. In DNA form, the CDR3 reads TGTGCCAGCAGCGGGATGGGACAACCCTCCTACAATGAGCAGTTCTTC. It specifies CASSGMGQPSYNEQFF.

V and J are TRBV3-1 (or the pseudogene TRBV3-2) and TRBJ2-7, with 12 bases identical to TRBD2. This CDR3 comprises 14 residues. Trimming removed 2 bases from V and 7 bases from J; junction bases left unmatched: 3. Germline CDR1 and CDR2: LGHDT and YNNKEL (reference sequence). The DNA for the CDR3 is TGTGCCAGCAGCCAATTGACTAGCGGGGGAGAGCAGTACTTC. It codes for CASSQLTSGGEQYF.

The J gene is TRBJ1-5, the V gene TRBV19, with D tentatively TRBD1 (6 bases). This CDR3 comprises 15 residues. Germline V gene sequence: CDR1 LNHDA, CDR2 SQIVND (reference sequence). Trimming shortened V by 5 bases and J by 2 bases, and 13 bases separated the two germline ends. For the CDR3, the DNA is TGTGCCAGTAGTGTACAGGGTGGGCGCAATCAGCCCCAGCATTTT. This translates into CASSVQGGRNQPQHF.